This T cell receptor beta chain was recorded in a study of cytomegalovirus exposure and HLA in healthy donors (dated by TCRdb to 2016 to 2017). Turning to the overall study: According to an earlier analysis of around 600 of the donors, about 170 million T cells yielded 117 million unique TCR beta sequences and 276 Gb of sequence data. An early release that covered some 630 HLA-typed donors contained approximately 290 gigabases of sequencing data and about 84 million unique TCR sequences. Among the 398 genotyped donors, about 83% belonged to the genetic ancestry cluster associated with self-reported Caucasian donors. The study was designed to test whether signatures of past pathogen exposure could be identified by cataloging public T cell receptors. The T cell repertoires of 666 subjects were profiled by immunosequencing and related to cytomegalovirus serostatus. A separate validation cohort of roughly 120 different subjects was used in addition to the approximately 610-subject first cohort. To predict cytomegalovirus infection status, the study brought together high-throughput TCR immunosequencing, statistical association of individual TCRs with disease status, and machine learning. A later analysis re-examined previously published TCR beta repertoires from roughly 720 donors and added high-resolution HLA genotyping to investigate patterns of TCR occurrence. In the later analysis, no new phenotypic data were used to find candidate immune exposures; instead, reliance was placed on TCR beta sequences and their occurrence across donors. In an earlier analysis of 500 to 650 of the donors, high-throughput TCR beta sequencing was used to judge whether each TCR beta V gene segment behaved as functional or pseudogenic. Donor age, sex, ethnicity and CMV serostatus were compiled together with the repertoire data. Genome-wide SNP genotypes for about 60% of the roughly 670 donors were used in a later genetic analysis, which treated that subset as a discovery cohort. Every discovery cohort repertoire had been produced on one sequencing platform. HLA typing included class I and class II loci at four-digit resolution. Typing coverage varied by locus: roughly 620-640 donors for A, B, C, DRB1 and DQB1; around 560 for DQA1; over 600 for DPA1; approximately 470 for DPB1. Five DR-DQ haplotypes were handled as single units for association and clustering, since linkage in the cohort was strong. Among almost 400 genotyped donors of the cohort, an average of roughly 240,000 unique TCR beta nucleotide sequences were sequenced per donor, roughly 18% of them non-productive.

The cohort comprised 666 healthy bone marrow donors. All cohort members were sampled while nominally healthy, although unrecorded immune exposures were likely present. The donor tested CMV seropositive, placing the donor among the roughly 270 seropositive members of the cohort. A peripheral blood sample was provided by each donor, and peripheral blood mononuclear cells were used for TCR beta sequencing. The Qiagen DNeasy Blood Extraction Kit was used to extract genomic DNA from the blood cell samples. As for this clone: Its cognate antigen has yet to be identified. The record has no base qualities; no much larger clone is one base away.

V is cut by 5 bases and J by 4 bases, and the space between the germline ends is 12 bases. The germline V gene supplies CDR1 SGHTA and CDR2 FQGNSA. The CDR3, from cysteine to phenylalanine, totals 13 residues. Kept here is only the CDR3 DNA, which spans 39 bases and is read in frame from base 1. Summary of the overall study and its limitations: The classifier was reported to diagnose cytomegalovirus status with high specificity and sensitivity in both the original cohort and the validation cohort. In a later analysis, 16,951 TCR beta sequences were associated with specific HLA alleles at a false discovery rate of 0.05. Broadly in line with IMGT annotations, most TCR beta V segments showed up in productive rearrangements about 87% or about 30% of the time in an earlier analysis of 587 of the donors. The cohort was sequenced for TCR beta chains only, and without alpha or paired-chain data the features that could be detected were limited. For the cohort, immune exposure information was limited to CMV serostatus. While some public TCRs were present in many individuals, most TCR sequences turned up only very rarely across donors. A later genetic analysis reported fewer N-insertions in productive TCRs among donors in an Asian-associated ancestry cluster than the roughly 620-donor mean. In vitro tests confirmed that three of the cytomegalovirus-associated TCR beta chains recognize cytomegalovirus antigens. In a later analysis, HLA-associated TCR beta chains were found to be more clonally expanded and to have lower generation probabilities than equally common non-associated chains. Strong co-occurrence of HLA alleles, especially DR and DQ, made assigning TCR associations to individual alleles difficult. According to a later analysis, most CMV-associated TCR beta chains appeared to be HLA-restricted, and the HLA associations seemed to be driven largely by CMV exposure. A total of 164 TCR beta chains were listed by the study as associated with cytomegalovirus. Fewer than 20 rarely observed V segments, including chromosome 9 orphons, were excluded from the earlier analysis of 550 to 700 of the donors because counts were too low. The presence/absence analyses assumed that sequencing depth was roughly uniform across donors, and that assumption may not be true. In a later analysis, several top co-occurrence clusters were reported to appear linked to parvovirus B19, influenza, CMV and Epstein-Barr virus. A further reported finding was that TCR beta sequences accurately predicted the HLA-A and HLA-B alleles for most subjects in the first cohort. Linkage disequilibrium might explain the correlated functional status among segregating V segments, but an unknown experimental factor could not be excluded. Because HLA typing was unavailable for some donors at each locus, only the typed subset was used in association tests. The 87-base-pair reads could not distinguish some IMGT-functional V segments, including TRBV6-2 and TRBV6-3, so those segments were excluded. In a later genetic analysis, a missense DCLRE1C variant was associated with V-gene and J-gene trimming of TCR beta chains, and the association was replicated in an independent cohort. It was suggested by the authors that the approach could potentially be generalized to other disease states and immunological phenotypes. A later analysis found that TCR association rates varied across HLA loci, with DRB1 alleles showing the most associated TCRs and HLA-C alleles the fewest. A cluster of highly shared sequence variants was judged likely to represent a technical artifact of the sequencing pipeline.

Libraries were prepared through the immunoSEQ multiplex PCR assay. For the multiplex PCR, a mixture combining 60 forward primers for TCR Vbeta segments and 13 reverse primers for TCR Jbeta segments was used. The CDR3 region of rearranged TCR beta genes was amplified from genomic DNA with a multiplex PCR assay. The Illumina HiSeq System was used to sequence the amplified TCR beta libraries as 87-base-pair reads. The original pipeline was this. Across the roughly 600 repertoires, a later analysis counted roughly 77 million unique TCR beta chains, around 10 million of which were shared by at least two donors. To remove PCR and sequencing errors, raw reads were error-corrected and collapsed into unique sequences using a nearest-neighbor algorithm that merged closely related sequences. V, D and J gene segments were assigned by aligning CDR3 sequences to IMGT reference sequences. Each retained sequence needed at least a six-nucleotide match to both a V gene segment and a J gene segment. Rearrangements were called productive when the CDR3 lacked stop codons and stayed in frame with V and J; all others were non-productive. CDR3 was defined according to IMGT convention as the region running from the second conserved V-encoded cysteine to the conserved J-encoded phenylalanine. Sequences without an unambiguous match to a single V gene segment were excluded from the earlier analysis of 500 to 700 of the donors. An earlier analysis of over 450 of the donors classified V segments as functional when productive rearrangements were above 56.7% and as segregating when the standard deviation between donors was above 5%. A statistical classification framework was built to diagnose cytomegalovirus status from the catalog of TCR beta chain sequences. A later analysis assigned V and J genes by comparing TCR nucleotide sequences with IMGT/GENE-DB human TR gene sequences. A later analysis assigned CDR3 sequences and most-parsimonious VDJ recombination scenarios with the TCRdist pipeline. In a later analysis, every TCR beta chain was defined by the combination of its CDR3 amino acid sequence and its V-gene family, and reads without a unique V-gene family were dropped. To address suspected cross-contamination and a sequencing artifact, a later analysis removed around 590 highly shared, low-generation-probability nucleotide sequences. For each public chain, a later analysis derived a clonal expansion index from normalized ranks of inferred template counts within each repertoire. In a later analysis, generation probabilities were computed using a VDJ recombination model fitted to out-of-frame rearrangements, and the results were checked against IGoR. Hypergeometric tests were used in a later analysis to score TCR-TCR, TCR-HLA and TCR-CMV co-occurrence, with a repertoire-size bias correction applied to the TCR pairs. To estimate false discovery rates, a later analysis permuted the HLA or CMV assignments 20 times. In a later analysis, co-occurring TCRs were grouped using DBSCAN, and TCRdist sequence similarity was added for clustering within HLA-allele-positive subsets. Co-occurrence clustering excluded repertoires with fewer than 30,000 or more than 120,000 public chains, plus five with anomalous nucleotide sharing. This is the immuneACCESS table as TCRdb keeps it, with only in-frame sequences that have V and J called. A part of the clones is gone; compared with another copy, unresolved V genes explain less than half, and the rest is unexplained. The V and J calls and clone size are taken from that table; D and trimming were inferred from the DNA. A total of under 200,000 clones appear in this sample, 80% of them only once. The top ten clones comprise roughly 6.2% of the sample.

Specimen: PBMCs. The TCR was taken from a male donor in good health and CMV-seropositive. The rearrangement combines TRBV7-2 with TRBJ2-7; no D gene can be assigned with confidence. The nucleotides read TGTGCCAGCAGCCGGTCTAGTGGGTACGAGCAGTACTTC. Its protein reads: CASSRSSGYEQYF.